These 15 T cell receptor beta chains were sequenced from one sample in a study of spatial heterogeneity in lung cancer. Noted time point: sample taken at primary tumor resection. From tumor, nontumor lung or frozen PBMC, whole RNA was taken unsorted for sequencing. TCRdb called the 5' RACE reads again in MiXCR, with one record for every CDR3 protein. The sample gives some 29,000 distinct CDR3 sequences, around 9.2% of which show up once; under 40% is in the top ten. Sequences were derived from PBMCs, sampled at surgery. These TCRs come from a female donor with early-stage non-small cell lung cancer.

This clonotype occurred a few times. The CDR3 nucleotides are TGCAGTGCGCCCCCTGGTACTAGCGTCTACAATGAGCAGTTCTTC. Protein sequence: CSAPPGTSVYNEQFF. The chain has TRBV20-1 and TRBJ2-1; 7 positions agree with TRBD2. V trimming: 6 bases; J trimming: 3 bases; junction bases outside the gene matches: 11. The germline V gene encodes CDR1 DFQATT and CDR2 SNEGSKA (reference sequence). CDR3 length: 15 amino acids.

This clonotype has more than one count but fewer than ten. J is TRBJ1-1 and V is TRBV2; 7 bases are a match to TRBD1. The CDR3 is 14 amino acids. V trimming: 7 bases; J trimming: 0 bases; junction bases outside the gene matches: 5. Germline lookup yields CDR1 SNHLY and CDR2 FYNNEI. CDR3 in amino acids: CASTGDRLNTEAFF. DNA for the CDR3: TGTGCCAGCACCGGGGACAGATTGAACACTGAAGCTTTCTTT.

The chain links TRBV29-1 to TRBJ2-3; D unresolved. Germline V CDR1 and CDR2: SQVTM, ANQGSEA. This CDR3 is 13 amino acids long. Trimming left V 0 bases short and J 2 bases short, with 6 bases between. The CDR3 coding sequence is TGCAGCGTTGAAGAGGGATTCACAGATACGCAGTATTTT. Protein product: CSVEEGFTDTQYF.

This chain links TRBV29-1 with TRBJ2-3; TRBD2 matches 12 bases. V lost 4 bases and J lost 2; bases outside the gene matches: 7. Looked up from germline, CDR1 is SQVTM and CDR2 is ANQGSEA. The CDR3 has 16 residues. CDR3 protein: CSVVGRLAGDTDTQYF. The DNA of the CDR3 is TGCAGCGTTGTAGGGAGACTAGCGGGAGACACAGATACGCAGTATTTT.

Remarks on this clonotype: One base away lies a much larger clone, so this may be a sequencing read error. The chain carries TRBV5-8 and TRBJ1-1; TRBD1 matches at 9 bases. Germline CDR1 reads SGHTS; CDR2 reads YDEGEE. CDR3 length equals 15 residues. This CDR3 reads CVSSLRTGVYTEAFF. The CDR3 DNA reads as TGTGTCAGCAGCTTACGGACAGGGGTTTACACTGAAGCTTTCTTT.

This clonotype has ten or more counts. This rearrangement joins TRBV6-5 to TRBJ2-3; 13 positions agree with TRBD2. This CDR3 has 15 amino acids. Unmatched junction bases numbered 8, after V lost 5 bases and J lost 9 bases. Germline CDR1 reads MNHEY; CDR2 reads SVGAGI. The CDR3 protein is CASSKGTSGMKTQYF. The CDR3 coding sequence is TGTGCCAGCAGTAAAGGGACTAGCGGGATGAAGACGCAGTATTTT.

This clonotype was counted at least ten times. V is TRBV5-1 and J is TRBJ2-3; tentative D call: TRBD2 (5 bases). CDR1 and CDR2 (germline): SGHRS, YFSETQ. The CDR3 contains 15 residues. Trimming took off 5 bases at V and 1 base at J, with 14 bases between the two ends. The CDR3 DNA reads TGCGCCAGCAGTCTCTCGGGATCGGGCACAGATACGCAGTATTTT. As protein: CASSLSGSGTDTQYF. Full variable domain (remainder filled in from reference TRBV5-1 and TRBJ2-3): KAGVTQTPRYLIKTRGQQVTLSCSPISGHRSVSWYQQTPGQGLQFLFEYFSETQRNKGNFPGRFSGRQFSNSRSEMNVSTLELGDSALYLCASSLSGSGTDTQYFGPGTRLTVL.

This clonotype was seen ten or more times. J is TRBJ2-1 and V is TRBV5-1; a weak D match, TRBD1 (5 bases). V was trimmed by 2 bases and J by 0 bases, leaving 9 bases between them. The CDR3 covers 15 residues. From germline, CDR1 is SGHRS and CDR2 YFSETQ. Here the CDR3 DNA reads TGCGCCAGCAGCTTTCAGGGTTACTCCTACAATGAGCAGTTCTTC. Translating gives CASSFQGYSYNEQFF.

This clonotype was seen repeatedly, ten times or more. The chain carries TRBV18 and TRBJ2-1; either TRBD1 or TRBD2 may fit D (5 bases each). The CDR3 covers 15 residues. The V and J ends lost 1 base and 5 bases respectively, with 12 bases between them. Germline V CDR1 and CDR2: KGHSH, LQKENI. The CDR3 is CASSPQRGSDNEQFF. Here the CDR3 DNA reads TGTGCCAGCTCACCACAGAGGGGCTCGGACAATGAGCAGTTCTTC.

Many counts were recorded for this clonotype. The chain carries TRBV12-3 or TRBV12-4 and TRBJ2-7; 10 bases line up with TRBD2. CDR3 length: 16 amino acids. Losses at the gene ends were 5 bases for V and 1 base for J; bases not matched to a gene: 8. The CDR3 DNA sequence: TGTGCCAGCAGTGGGCCGGGACTAGCGAAATCCTACGAGCAGTACTTC. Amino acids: CASSGPGLAKSYEQYF.

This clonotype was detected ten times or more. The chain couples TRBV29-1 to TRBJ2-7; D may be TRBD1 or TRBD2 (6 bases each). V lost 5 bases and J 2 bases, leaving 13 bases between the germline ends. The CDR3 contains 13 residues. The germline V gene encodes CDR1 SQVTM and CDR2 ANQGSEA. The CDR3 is CSVTGAGTYEQYF. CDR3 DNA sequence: TGCAGCGTTACGGGGGCAGGGACCTACGAGCAGTACTTC.

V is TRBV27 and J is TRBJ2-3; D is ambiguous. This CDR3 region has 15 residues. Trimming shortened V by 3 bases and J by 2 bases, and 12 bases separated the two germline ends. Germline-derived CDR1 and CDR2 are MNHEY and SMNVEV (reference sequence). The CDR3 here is CASSFFGGITDTQYF. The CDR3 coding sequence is TGTGCCAGCAGTTTCTTTGGCGGAATCACAGATACGCAGTATTTT.

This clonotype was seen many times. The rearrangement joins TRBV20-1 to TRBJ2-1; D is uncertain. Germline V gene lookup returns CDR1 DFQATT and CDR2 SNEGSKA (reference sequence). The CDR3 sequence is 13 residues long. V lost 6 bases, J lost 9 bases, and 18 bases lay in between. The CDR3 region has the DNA TGCAGTGCGACGCTTGCGAAAGGGCTTGAGCAGTTCTTC. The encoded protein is CSATLAKGLEQFF.

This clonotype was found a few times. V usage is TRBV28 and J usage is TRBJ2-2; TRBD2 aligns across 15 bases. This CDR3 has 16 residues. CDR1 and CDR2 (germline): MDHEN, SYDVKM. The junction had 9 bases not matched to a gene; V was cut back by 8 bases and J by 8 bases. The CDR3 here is CASGKGLAGGPGELFF. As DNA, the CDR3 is TGTGCCAGCGGAAAGGGACTAGCGGGAGGTCCGGGGGAGCTGTTTTTT. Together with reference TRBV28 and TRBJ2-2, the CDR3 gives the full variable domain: DVKVTQSSRYLVKRTGEKVFLECVQDMDHENMFWYRQDPGLGLRLIYFSYDVKMKEKGDIPEGYSVSREKKERFSLILESASTNQTSMYLCASGKGLAGGPGELFFGEGSRLTVL.

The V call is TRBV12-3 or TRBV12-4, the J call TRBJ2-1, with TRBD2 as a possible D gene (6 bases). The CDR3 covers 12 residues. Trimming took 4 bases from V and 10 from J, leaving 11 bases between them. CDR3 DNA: TGTGCCAGCAGTTGGATGGACTACGAGCAGTTCTTC. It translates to CASSWMDYEQFF.